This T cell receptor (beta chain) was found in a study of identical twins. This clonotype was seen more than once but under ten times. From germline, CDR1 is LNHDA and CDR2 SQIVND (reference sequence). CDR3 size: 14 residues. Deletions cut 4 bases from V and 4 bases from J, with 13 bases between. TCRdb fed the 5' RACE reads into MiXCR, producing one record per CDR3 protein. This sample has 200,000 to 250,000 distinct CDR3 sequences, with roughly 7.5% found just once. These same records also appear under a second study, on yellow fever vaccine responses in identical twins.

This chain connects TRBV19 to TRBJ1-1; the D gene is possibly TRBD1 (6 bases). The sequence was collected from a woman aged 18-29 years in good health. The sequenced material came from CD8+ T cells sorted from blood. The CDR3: CASSTSGVGTEAFF. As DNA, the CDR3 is TGTGCCAGTAGTACTTCAGGGGTGGGCACTGAAGCTTTCTTT. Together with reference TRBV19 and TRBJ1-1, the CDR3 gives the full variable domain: DGGITQSPKYLFRKEGQNVTLSCEQNLNHDAMYWYRQDPGQGLRLIYYSQIVNDFQKGDIAEGYSVSREKKESFPLTVTSAQKNPTAFYLCASSTSGVGTEAFFGQGTRLTVV.